One sample yielded the 9 T cell receptor beta chains listed below, sequenced in a study of shared clonotypes between healthy human individuals (TCRdb year 2020). The method behind the library was the immunoSEQ multiplex PCR assay. Here the immuneACCESS table is served through TCRdb, limited to in-frame sequences with V and J called. Missing clones are a known gap in these copies; in checked studies unresolved V genes cover under half, and the rest lacks a known reason. The sample table shows 950,000 to 1,300,000 clones, and around four fifths are seen once. The top ten clonotypes cover 1.4% to 1.5% of the sample. The material sequenced was memory CD4+ T cells sorted from blood. This specimen's cell subset or site label, per the study, means: CD45RA-negative fraction. Receptors originate from a man aged 18 to 30 in good health.

Only a few counts were recorded for this clone. V is TRBV7-9 and J is TRBJ1-1; 7 bases are shared with TRBD1. Unmatched junction bases numbered 3, after V lost 2 bases and J lost 0 bases. CDR1 is SEHNR and CDR2 is FQNEAQ in the germline V gene (reference sequence). The CDR3 extends over 15 amino acids. The DNA for the CDR3 is TGTGCCAGCAGCTTAAGGGACAGCATGAACACTGAAGCTTTCTTT. This translates into CASSLRDSMNTEAFF.

This sequence joins TRBV19 and TRBJ1-3; D is uncertain. The CDR3 is 14 residues long. The ends were cut back, 4 bases at V and 1 base at J, with 8 bases in the middle. CDR1 and CDR2 (germline): LNHDA, SQIVND (reference sequence). The CDR3 region is CASSTASSGNTIYF. The CDR3 region has the DNA TGTGCCAGTAGTACCGCCTCTTCTGGAAACACCATATATTTT.

V and J are TRBV30 and TRBJ2-2, with 8 bases that match TRBD2. Trimming took 3 bases from V and 4 from J; bases not matched to a gene: 7. CDR3 length equals 15 residues. The V gene's germline CDR1 is GTSNPN and CDR2 SVGIG (reference sequence). For the CDR3, the DNA is TGTGCCTGGAGGCCCGCGCTAGCGGGCACCGGGGAGCTGTTTTTT. The encoded protein is CAWRPALAGTGELFF.

The chain employs TRBV29-1 and TRBJ1-4, with D possibly being TRBD1 (5 bases). CDR3 size: 14 residues. Germline CDR1 is SQVTM and CDR2 is ANQGSEA. V was trimmed by 5 bases and J by 14 bases, leaving 24 bases between them. For the CDR3, the DNA is TGCAGCGTTTTTCCGGGACCCACCTCCGGAGGGCTGTTTTTT. Its protein is CSVFPGPTSGGLFF.

J is TRBJ2-7 and V is TRBV14; a possible D gene is TRBD2 (5 bases). The CDR3 is made up of 15 amino acids. Germline V lookup: CDR1 SGHDN, CDR2 FVKESK. V lost 4 bases to trimming and J lost 1 base, with 14 bases between them. The CDR3 loop is CASSRSGSVSYEQYF. The CDR3 DNA is TGTGCCAGCAGCCGCTCGGGAAGTGTTTCCTACGAGCAGTACTTC.

In this sample, this clone turned up a few times. V and J are TRBV10-3 and TRBJ2-3; no firm D call. Trimming removed 4 bases at V and 0 bases at J, with 20 bases between. CDR3 length equals 18 residues. Germline V gives CDR1 ENHRY, CDR2 SYGVKD. The CDR3 sequence is CAISGPLAPYISTDTQYF. CDR3 coding DNA: TGTGCCATCAGTGGGCCCCTGGCTCCATACATTAGCACAGATACGCAGTATTTT.

The chain combines TRBV14 with TRBJ1-4; 9 bases match TRBD1. Losses at the gene ends were 2 bases for V and 8 bases for J; bases not matched to a gene: 3. In germline, CDR1 is SGHDN, CDR2 FVKESK. The CDR3 is 14 residues long. In DNA form, the CDR3 reads TGTGCCAGCAGCCAACTGACAGGGGGGGAAAAACTGTTTTTT. Encoded protein: CASSQLTGGEKLFF.

The V call is TRBV11-2, the J call TRBJ2-7, with 10 bases aligning to TRBD2. This CDR3 is built from 15 residues. V dropped 2 bases and J dropped 3; count of bases not matched to a gene: 4. Germline V gives CDR1 SGHAT, CDR2 FQNNGV. The CDR3 protein is CASSLSSGGYYEQYF. CDR3 in DNA: TGTGCCAGCAGCTTATCTAGCGGGGGTTACTACGAGCAGTACTTC.

The chain combines TRBV18 with TRBJ1-1, with 8 positions matching TRBD1. CDR1 is KGHSH, CDR2 LQKENI, per germline. The CDR3 consists of 12 residues. Trimming cost V 3 bases and J 7 bases; bases outside gene matches: 1. The CDR3 coding sequence is TGTGCCAGCTCACCCGGACAGGGTGAAGCTTTCTTT. The encoded protein is CASSPGQGEAFF.